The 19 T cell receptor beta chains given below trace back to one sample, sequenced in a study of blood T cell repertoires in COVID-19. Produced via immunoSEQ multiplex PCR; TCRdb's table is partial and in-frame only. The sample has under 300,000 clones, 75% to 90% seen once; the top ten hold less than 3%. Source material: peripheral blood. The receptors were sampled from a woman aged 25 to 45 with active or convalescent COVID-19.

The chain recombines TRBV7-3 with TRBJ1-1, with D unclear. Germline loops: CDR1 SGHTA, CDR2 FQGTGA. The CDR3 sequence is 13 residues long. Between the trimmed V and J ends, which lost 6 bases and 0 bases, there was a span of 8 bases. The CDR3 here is CASRLEVNTEAFF. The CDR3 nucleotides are TGTGCCAGCAGACTAGAGGTGAACACTGAAGCTTTCTTT. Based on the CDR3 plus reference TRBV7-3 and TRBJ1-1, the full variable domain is GAGVSQTPSNKVTEKGKYVELRCDPISGHTALYWYRQSLGQGPEFLIYFQGTGAADDSGLPNDRFFAVRPEGSVSTLKIQRTERGDSAVYLCASRLEVNTEAFFGQGTRLTVV.

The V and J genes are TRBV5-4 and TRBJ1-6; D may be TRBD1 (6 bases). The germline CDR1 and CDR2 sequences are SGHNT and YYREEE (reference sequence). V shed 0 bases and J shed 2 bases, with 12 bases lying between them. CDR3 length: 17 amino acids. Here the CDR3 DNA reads TGTGCCAGCAGCTTGGGGCGACAGGAACCCTATAATTCACCCCTCCACTTT. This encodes CASSLGRQEPYNSPLHF.

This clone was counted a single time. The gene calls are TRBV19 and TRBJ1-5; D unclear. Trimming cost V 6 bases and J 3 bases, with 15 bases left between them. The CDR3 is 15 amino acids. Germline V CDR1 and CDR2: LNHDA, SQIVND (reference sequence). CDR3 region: CASSSYQVNNQPQHF. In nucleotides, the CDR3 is TGTGCCAGTAGCAGCTACCAGGTTAACAATCAGCCCCAGCATTTT.

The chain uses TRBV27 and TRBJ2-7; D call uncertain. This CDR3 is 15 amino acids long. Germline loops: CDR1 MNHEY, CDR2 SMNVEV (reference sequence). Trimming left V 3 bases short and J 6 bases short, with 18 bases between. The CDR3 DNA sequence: TGTGCCAGCAGTTTGGCCCCGCGGATCCATGGCGAGCAGTACTTC. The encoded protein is CASSLAPRIHGEQYF.

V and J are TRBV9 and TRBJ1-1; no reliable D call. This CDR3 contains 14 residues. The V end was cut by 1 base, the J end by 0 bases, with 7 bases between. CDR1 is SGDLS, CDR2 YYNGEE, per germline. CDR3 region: CASSVLQMNTEAFF. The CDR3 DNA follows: TGTGCCAGCAGCGTACTCCAGATGAACACTGAAGCTTTCTTT. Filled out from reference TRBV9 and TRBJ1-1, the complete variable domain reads DSGVTQTPKHLITATGQRVTLRCSPRSGDLSVYWYQQSLDQGLQFLIQYYNGEERAKGNILERFSAQQFPDLHSELNLSSLELGDSALYFCASSVLQMNTEAFFGQGTRLTVV.

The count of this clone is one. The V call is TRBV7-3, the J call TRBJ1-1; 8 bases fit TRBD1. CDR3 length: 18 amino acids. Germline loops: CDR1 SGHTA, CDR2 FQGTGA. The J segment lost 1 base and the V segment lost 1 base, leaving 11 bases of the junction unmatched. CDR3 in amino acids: CASSLKGGQAIRNTEAFF. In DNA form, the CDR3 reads TGTGCCAGCAGCTTAAAAGGGGGACAGGCTATCCGGAACACTGAAGCTTTCTTT.

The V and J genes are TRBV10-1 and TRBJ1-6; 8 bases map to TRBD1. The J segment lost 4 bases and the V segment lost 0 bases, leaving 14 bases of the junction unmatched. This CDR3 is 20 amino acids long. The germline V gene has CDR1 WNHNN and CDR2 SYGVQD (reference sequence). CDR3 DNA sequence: TGCGCCAGCAGTGAGTCGAAGGGCAGGGGGCGGACGATTTATAATTCACCCCTCCACTTT. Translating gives CASSESKGRGRTIYNSPLHF.

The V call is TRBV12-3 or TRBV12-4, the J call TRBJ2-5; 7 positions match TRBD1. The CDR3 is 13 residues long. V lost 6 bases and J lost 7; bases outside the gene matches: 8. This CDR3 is CASSRGQPGTQYF. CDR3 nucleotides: TGTGCCAGCAGCCGGGGACAGCCGGGGACCCAGTACTTC.

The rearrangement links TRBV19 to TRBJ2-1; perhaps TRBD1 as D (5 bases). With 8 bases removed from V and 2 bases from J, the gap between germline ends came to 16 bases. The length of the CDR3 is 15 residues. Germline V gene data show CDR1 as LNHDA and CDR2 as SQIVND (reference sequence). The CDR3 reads CASRTSAGPYNEQFF. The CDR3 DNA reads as TGTGCCAGTCGCACGTCGGCAGGGCCCTACAATGAGCAGTTCTTC.

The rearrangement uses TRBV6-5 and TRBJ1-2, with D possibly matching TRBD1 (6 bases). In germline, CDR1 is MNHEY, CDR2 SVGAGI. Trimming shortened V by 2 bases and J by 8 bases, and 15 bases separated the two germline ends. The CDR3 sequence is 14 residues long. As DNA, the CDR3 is TGTGCCAGCAGTTACCGCGACAGGTCGGGAGGCTACACCTTC. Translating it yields CASSYRDRSGGYTF.

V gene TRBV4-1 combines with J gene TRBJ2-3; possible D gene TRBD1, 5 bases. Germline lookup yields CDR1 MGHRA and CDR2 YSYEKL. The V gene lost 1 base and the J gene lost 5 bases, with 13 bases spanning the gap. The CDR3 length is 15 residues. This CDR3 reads CASSQGQGFIDTQYF. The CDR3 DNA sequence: TGCGCCAGCAGCCAAGGCCAGGGTTTTATAGATACGCAGTATTTT.

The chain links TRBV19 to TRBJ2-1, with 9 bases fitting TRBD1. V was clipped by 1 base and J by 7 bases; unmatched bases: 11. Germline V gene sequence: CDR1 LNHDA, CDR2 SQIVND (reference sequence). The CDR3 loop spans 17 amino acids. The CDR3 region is CASSIVPTGGSGNEQFF. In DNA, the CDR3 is TGTGCCAGTAGTATAGTCCCGACAGGGGGTTCGGGGAATGAGCAGTTCTTC.

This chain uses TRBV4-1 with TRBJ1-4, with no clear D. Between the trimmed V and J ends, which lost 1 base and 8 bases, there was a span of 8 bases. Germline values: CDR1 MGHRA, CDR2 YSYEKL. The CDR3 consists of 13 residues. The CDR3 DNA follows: TGCGCCAGCAGCCAAGTCGTGGGCGAAAAACTGTTTTTT. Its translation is CASSQVVGEKLFF.

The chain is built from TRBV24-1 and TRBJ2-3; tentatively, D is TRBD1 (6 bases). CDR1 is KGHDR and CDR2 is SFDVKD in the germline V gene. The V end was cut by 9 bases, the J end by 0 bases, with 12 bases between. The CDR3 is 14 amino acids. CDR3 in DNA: TGTGCCACCGGGGACATGTCGAGCACAGATACGCAGTATTTT. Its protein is CATGDMSSTDTQYF.

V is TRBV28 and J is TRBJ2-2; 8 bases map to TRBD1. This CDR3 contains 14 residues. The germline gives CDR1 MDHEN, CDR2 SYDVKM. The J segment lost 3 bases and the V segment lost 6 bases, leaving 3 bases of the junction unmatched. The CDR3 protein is CASRRQGYTGELFF. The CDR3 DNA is TGTGCCAGCAGAAGACAGGGGTACACCGGGGAGCTGTTTTTT. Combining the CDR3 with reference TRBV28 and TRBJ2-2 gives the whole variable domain DVKVTQSSRYLVKRTGEKVFLECVQDMDHENMFWYRQDPGLGLRLIYFSYDVKMKEKGDIPEGYSVSREKKERFSLILESASTNQTSMYLCASRRQGYTGELFFGEGSRLTVL.

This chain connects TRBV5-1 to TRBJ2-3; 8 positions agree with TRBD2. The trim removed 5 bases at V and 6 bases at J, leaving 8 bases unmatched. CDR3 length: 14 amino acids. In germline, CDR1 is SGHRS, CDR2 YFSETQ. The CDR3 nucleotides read TGCGCCAGCAGTATTCGGGGGGGCCGGGATACGCAGTATTTT. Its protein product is CASSIRGGRDTQYF.

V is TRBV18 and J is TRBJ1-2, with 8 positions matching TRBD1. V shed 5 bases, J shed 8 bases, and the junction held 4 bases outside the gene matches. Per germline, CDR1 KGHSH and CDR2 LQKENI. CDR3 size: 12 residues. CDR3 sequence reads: CASSSQGEGYTF. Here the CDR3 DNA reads TGTGCCAGCTCATCACAGGGGGAAGGCTACACCTTC.

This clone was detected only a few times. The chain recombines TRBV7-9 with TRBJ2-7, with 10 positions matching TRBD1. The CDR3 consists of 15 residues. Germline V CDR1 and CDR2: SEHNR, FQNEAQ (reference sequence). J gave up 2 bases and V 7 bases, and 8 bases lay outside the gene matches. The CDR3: CASNPGTGDTYEQYF. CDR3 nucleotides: TGTGCCAGCAACCCAGGGACAGGGGATACCTACGAGCAGTACTTC.

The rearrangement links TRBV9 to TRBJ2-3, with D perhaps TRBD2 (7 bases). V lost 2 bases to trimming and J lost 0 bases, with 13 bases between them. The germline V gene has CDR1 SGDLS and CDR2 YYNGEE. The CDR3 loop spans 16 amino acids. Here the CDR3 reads CASSVGGQSSTDTQYF. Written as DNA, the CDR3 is TGTGCCAGCAGCGTCGGGGGGCAGTCCAGCACAGATACGCAGTATTTT.